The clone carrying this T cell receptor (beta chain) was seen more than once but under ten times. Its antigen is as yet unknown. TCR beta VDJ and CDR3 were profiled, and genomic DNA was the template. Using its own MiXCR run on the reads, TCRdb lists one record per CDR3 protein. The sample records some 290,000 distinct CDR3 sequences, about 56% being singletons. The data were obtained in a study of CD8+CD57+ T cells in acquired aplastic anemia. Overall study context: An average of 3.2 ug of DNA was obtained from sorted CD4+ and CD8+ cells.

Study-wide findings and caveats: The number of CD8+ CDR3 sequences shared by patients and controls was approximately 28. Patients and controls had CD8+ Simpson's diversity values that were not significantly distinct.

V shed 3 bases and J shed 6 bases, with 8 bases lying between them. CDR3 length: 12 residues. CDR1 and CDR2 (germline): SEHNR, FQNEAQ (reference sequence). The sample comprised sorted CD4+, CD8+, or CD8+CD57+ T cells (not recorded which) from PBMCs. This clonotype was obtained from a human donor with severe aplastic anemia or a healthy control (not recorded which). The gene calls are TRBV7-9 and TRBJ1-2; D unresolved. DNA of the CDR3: TGTGCCAGCAGCTTTAACGGTGATGGCTACACCTTC. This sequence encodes CASSFNGDGYTF. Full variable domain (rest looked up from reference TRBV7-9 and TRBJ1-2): DTGVSQNPRHKITKRGQNVTFRCDPISEHNRLYWYRQTLGQGPEFLTYFQNEAQLEKSRLLSDRFSAERPKGSFSTLEIQRTEQGDSAMYLCASSFNGDGYTFGSGTRLTVV.